This T cell receptor beta chain was sequenced in a study of shared clonotypes between healthy human individuals. Study outcomes and limitations: The sharing of 4% to 5.5% of naive CD4 clonotypes was seen across a few donors.

The study drew all its donors from Caucasian adults living in Nashville, Tennessee. This CDR3 has 10 amino acids. CDR1 and CDR2 (germline): LNHDA, SQIVND (reference sequence). V was cut by 9 bases and J by 5 bases, with 8 bases left in between. Deep-level assay runs were performed. In replicate PCRs of sorted subsets, about 220 ng DNA, approximately 32,000 T cell genomes, was used. TCRdb's copy holds only in-frame clones and misses some; the assay was immunoSEQ multiplex PCR. The data show 2 million to 3 million clones, 93% seen once. Of note for this clone: Its matching antigen is unknown.

Sequenced input: naive CD4+ T cells from PBMCs. Subset reported: CD45RA+ positively selected. The TCR comes from a man aged 18 to 35 in good health. Some clones in this sample may be carry-over from other donors' samples. The gene calls are TRBV19 and TRBJ2-7, with D unclear. The CDR3 here is CASGLDEQYF. The CDR3 nucleotides are TGTGCCAGCGGCCTGGACGAGCAGTACTTC.